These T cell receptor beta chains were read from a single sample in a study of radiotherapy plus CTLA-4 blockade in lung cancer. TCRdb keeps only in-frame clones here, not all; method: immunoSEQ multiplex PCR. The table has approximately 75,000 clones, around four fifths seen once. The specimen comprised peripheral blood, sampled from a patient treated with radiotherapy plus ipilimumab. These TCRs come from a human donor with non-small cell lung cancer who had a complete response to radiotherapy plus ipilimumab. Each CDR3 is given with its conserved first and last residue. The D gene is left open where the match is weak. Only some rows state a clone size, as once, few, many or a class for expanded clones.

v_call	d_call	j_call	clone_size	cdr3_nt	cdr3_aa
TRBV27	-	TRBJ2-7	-	TGTGCCAGCGGCAACAGGGCCACCTACGAGCAGTACTTC	CASGNRATYEQYF
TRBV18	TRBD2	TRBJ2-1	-	TGTGCCAGCTCACCACTGCCCAGCGGGGGGTCCGTGAATGAGCAGTTCTTC	CASSPLPSGGSVNEQFF
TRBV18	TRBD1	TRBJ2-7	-	TGTGCCAGCTCATCATACAGGGGCAAGCAGTACTTC	CASSSYRGKQYF
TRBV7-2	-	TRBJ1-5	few	TGTGCCAGCAGGGTTGGGCTCAATCAGCCCCAGCATTTT	CASRVGLNQPQHF
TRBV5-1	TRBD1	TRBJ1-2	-	TGCGCCAGCAGCCCCCAGACAGGGATGAATGGCTACACCTTC	CASSPQTGMNGYTF
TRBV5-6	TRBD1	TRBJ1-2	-	TGTGCCAGCAGCTTGTTACGACAGGGGGGCTATGGCTACACCTTC	CASSLLRQGGYGYTF
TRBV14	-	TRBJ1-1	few	TGTGCCAGCAGCAGAGTGGCAGGGGCGAGGAACACTGAAGCTTTCTTT	CASSRVAGARNTEAFF
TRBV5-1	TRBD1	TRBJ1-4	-	TGCGCCAGCAGCTCCAGGGGGCGGGCAACTAATGAAAAACTGTTTTTT	CASSSRGRATNEKLFF
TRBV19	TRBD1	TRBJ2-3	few	TGTGCCAGTAGTATGTCCCAGGGGGTGACCCTCGATCCCACAGATACGCAGTATTTT	CASSMSQGVTLDPTDTQYF
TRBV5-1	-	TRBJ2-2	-	TGCGCCAGCAGCTTAACTTTAAAGGGTGCCGGGGAGCTGTTTTTT	CASSLTLKGAGELFF
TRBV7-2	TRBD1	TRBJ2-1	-	TGTGCCAGCAGCCCATGGGACAGGGAGAGCGATGAGCAGTTCTTC	CASSPWDRESDEQFF
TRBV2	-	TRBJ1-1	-	TGTGCCAGCCGCCTTTGGCTGTCGAACACTGAAGCTTTCTTT	CASRLWLSNTEAFF
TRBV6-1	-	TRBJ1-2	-	TGTGCCAGCAGTGAACGGGCAGGGAACTATGGCTACACCTTC	CASSERAGNYGYTF
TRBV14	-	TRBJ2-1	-	TGTGCCAGCACCCCGGACAGTTACAATGAGCAGTTCTTC	CASTPDSYNEQFF
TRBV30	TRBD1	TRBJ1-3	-	TGTGCCTGGAGTCCCTCAACCGGGACAGGGCATTTT	CAWSPSTGTGHF
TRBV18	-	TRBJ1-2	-	TGTGCCAGCTCACTTTCGGGACCCCCCAACCACGACTACACCTTC	CASSLSGPPNHDYTF
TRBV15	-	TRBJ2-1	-	TGTGCCACCAGCAGAGACCGGGTTACCTACAATGAGCAGTTCTTC	CATSRDRVTYNEQFF
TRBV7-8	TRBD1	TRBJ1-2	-	TGTGCCAGCAGCCTGGGACAGCTGTTCGTAAACTATGGCTACACCTTC	CASSLGQLFVNYGYTF
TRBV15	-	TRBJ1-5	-	TGTGCCACCAGCTCCGCGGCGGGAGCCCAGCCCCAGCATTTT	CATSSAAGAQPQHF
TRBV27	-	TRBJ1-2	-	TGTGCCAGCAGTTTATCCCCCCCCCAACTCGGCGGGTATGGCTACACCTTC	CASSLSPPQLGGYGYTF
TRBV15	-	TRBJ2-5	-	TGTGCCACCAGCAGAGATCGGGGTGTAGAGGAGACCCAGTACTTC	CATSRDRGVEETQYF
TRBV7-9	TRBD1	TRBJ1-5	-	TGTGCCAGCAGCCGCCGGGACAGGTATAGCTATAGCAATCAGCCCCAGCATTTT	CASSRRDRYSYSNQPQHF
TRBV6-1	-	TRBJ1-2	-	TGTGCCAGCAGTAGGGGAGCCGTCAACTATGGCTACACCTTC	CASSRGAVNYGYTF
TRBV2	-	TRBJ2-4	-	TGTGCCAGCAGTCCCACAGTTAACATTCAGTACTTC	CASSPTVNIQYF
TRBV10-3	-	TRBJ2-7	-	TGTGCCATCAGTGGCCGGACCGGCGGGTCCTACGAGCAGTACTTC	CAISGRTGGSYEQYF
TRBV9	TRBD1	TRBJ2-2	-	TGTGCCAGCAGCCCAGGGGACAGAAACGCCGGGGAGCTGTTTTTT	CASSPGDRNAGELFF
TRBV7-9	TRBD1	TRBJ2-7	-	TGTGCCAGCAGCTTTTCTGCCGGGACAGGGACCTACGAGCAGTACTTC	CASSFSAGTGTYEQYF